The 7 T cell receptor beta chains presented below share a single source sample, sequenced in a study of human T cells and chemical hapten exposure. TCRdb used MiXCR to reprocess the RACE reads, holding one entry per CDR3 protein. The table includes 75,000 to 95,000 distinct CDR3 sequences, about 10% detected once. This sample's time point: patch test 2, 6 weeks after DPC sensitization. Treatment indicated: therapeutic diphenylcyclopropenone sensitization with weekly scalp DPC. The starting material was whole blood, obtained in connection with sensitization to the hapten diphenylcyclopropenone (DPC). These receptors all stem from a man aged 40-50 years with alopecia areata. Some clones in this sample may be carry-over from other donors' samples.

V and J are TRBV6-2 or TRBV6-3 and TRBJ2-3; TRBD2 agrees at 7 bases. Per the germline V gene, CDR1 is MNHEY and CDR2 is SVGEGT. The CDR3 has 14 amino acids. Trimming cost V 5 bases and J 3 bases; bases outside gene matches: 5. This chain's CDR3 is CASSPTSPTDTQYF. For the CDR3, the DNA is TGTGCCAGCAGTCCGACTAGCCCAACAGATACGCAGTATTTT.

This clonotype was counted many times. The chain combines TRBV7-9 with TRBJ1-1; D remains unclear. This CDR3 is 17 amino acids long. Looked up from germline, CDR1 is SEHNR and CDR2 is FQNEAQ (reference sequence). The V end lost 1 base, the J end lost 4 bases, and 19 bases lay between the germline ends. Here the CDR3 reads CASSLEGPITLGTEAFF. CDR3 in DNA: TGTGCCAGCAGCTTAGAGGGCCCTATCACCTTGGGCACTGAAGCTTTCTTT. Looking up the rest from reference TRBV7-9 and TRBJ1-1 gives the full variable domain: DTGVSQNPRHKITKRGQNVTFRCDPISEHNRLYWYRQTLGQGPEFLTYFQNEAQLEKSRLLSDRFSAERPKGSFSTLEIQRTEQGDSAMYLCASSLEGPITLGTEAFFGQGTRLTVV.

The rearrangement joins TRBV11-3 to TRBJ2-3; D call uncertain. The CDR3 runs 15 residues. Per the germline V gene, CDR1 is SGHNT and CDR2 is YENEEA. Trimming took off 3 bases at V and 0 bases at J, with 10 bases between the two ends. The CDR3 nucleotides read TGTGCCAGCAGCTTTGTCGGAGTCAGCACAGATACGCAGTATTTT. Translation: CASSFVGVSTDTQYF.

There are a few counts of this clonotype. In DNA, the CDR3 is TGTGCCAGCAGCTTAGTAAGGGGGCTTCAGCCCCAGCATTTT. Its protein product is CASSLVRGLQPQHF. J is TRBJ1-5 and V is TRBV7-9; TRBD1 matches at 7 bases. V shed 1 base, J shed 6 bases, and the junction held 3 bases outside the gene matches. The germline CDR1 and CDR2 sequences are SEHNR and FQNEAQ (reference sequence). The CDR3 contains 14 residues. Looking up the rest from reference TRBV7-9 and TRBJ1-5 gives the full variable domain: DTGVSQNPRHKITKRGQNVTFRCDPISEHNRLYWYRQTLGQGPEFLTYFQNEAQLEKSRLLSDRFSAERPKGSFSTLEIQRTEQGDSAMYLCASSLVRGLQPQHFGDGTRLSIL.

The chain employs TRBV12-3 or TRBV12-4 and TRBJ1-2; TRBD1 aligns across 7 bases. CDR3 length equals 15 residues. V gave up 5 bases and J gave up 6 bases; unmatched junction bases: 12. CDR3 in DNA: TGTGCCAGCAGTGGAGACAGGGCCAATCTTCATGGCTACACCTTC. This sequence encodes CASSGDRANLHGYTF.

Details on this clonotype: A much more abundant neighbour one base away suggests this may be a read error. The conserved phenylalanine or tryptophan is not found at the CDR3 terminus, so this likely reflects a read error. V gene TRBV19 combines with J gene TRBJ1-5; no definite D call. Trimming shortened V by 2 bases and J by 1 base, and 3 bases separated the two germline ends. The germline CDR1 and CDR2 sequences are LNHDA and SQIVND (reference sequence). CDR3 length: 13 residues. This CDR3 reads CASSITSNQPQHY. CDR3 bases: TGTGCCAGTAGTATAACCAGCAATCAGCCCCAGCATTAT.

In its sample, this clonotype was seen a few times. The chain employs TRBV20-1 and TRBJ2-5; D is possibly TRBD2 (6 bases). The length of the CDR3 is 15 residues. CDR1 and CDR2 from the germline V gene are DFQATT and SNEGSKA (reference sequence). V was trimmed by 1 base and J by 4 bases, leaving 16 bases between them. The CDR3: CSARVLTGGGETQYF. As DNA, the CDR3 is TGCAGTGCTAGAGTGCTAACCGGGGGAGGAGAGACCCAGTACTTC.